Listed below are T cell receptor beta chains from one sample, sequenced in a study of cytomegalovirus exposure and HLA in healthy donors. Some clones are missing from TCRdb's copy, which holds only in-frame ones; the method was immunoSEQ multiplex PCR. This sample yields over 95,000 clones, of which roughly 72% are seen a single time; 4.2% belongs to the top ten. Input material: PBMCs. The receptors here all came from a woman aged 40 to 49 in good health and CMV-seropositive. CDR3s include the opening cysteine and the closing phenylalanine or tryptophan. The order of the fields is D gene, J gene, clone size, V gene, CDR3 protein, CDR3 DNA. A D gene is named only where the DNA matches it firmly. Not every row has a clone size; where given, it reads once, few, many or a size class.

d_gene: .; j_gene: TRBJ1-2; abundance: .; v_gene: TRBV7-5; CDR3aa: CARSLPGVDYGYTF; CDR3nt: TGTGCCAGAAGCTTACCGGGGGTTGACTATGGCTACACCTTC
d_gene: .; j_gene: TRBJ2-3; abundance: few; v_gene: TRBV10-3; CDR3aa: CAISDYPNTDTQYF; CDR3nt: TGTGCCATCAGTGACTACCCCAACACAGATACGCAGTATTTT
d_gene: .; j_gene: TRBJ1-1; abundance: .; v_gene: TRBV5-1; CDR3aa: CASSLLADTEAFF; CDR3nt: TGCGCCAGCAGCTTATTGGCAGACACTGAAGCTTTCTTT
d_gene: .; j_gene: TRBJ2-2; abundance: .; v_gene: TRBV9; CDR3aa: CASSPKGYTGELFF; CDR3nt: TGTGCCAGCAGCCCCAAGGGGTACACCGGGGAGCTGTTTTTT
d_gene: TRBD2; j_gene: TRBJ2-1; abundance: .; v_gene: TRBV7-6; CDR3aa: CASSLGSGARLAGNNEQFF; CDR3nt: TGTGCCAGCAGCTTAGGGTCTGGAGCTCGACTAGCGGGAAATAATGAGCAGTTCTTC
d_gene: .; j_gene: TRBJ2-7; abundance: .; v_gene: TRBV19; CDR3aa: CASSDNSYEQYF; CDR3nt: TGTGCCAGTAGCGACAACTCCTACGAGCAGTACTTC
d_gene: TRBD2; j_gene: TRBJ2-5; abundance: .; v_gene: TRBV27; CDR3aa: CASSWGGGLQETQYF; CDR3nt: TGTGCCAGCAGTTGGGGCGGGGGGCTACAAGAGACCCAGTACTTC
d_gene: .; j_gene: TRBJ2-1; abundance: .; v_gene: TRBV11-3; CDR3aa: CASTRGTTYNEQFF; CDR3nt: TGTGCCAGCACCCGAGGGACAACCTACAATGAGCAGTTCTTC
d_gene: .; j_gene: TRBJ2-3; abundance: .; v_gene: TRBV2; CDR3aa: CASSTGSFTDTQYF; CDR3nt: TGTGCCAGCAGTACAGGGAGCTTCACAGATACGCAGTATTTT
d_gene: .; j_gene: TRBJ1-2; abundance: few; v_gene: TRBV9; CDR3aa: CASSVAGGRGYTF; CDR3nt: TGTGCCAGCAGCGTAGCGGGGGGGCGAGGCTACACCTTC
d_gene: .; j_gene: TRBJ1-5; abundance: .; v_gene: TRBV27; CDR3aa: CASSLGYGQGGQPQHF; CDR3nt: TGTGCCAGCAGTTTAGGCTACGGCCAGGGAGGTCAGCCCCAGCATTTT
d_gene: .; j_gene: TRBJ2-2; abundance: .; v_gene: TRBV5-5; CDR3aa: CASSLDGPNTGELFF; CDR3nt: TGTGCCAGCAGCTTGGATGGCCCGAACACCGGGGAGCTGTTTTTT
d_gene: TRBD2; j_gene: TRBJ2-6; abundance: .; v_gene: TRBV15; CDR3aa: CATSRAGTSGRGSGANVLTF; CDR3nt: TGTGCCACCAGCAGAGCAGGGACTAGCGGGAGAGGGTCTGGGGCCAACGTCCTGACTTTC
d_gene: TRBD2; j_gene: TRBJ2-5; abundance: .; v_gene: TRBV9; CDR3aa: CASSVGRLAGGLGETQYF; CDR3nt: TGTGCCAGCAGCGTAGGAAGACTAGCGGGGGGGCTGGGGGAGACCCAGTACTTC
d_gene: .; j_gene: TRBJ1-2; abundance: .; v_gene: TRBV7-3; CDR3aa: CASSFREGDGYTF; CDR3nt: TGTGCCAGCAGCTTTCGTGAGGGTGATGGCTACACCTTC
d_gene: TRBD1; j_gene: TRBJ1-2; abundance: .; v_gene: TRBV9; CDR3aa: CASSHRGSPANYGYTF; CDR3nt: TGTGCCAGCAGCCACAGGGGGTCGCCAGCTAACTATGGCTACACCTTC
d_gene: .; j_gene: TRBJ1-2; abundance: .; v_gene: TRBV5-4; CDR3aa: CASSFLAGDNYGYTF; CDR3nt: TGTGCCAGCAGCTTTTTAGCAGGGGATAACTATGGCTACACCTTC
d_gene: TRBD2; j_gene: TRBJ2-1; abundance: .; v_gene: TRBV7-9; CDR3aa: CASSDGTSYFNEQFF; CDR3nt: TGTGCCAGCAGCGACGGGACTAGCTATTTCAATGAGCAGTTCTTC